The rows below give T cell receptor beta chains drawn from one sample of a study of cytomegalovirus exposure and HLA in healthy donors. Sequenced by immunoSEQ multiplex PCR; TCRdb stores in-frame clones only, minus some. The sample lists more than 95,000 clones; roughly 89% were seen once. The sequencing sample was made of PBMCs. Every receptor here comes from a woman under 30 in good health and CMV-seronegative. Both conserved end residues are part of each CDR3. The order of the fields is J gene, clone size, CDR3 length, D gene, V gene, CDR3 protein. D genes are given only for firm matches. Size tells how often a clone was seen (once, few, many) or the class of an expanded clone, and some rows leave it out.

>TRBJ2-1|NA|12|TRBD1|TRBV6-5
CASSSGGHEQFF
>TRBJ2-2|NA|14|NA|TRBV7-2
CASSLGGGPGELFF
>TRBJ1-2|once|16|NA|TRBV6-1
CASSEAPQGGKDGYTF
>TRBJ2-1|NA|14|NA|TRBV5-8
CASITGLEYNEQFF
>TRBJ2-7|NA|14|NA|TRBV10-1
CASSSQVHPYEQYF
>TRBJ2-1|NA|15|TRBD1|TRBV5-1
CASSITSGTGAEQFF
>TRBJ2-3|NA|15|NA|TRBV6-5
CASMPIRGTTDTQYF
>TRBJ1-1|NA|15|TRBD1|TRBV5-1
CASSVGQLLNTEAFF
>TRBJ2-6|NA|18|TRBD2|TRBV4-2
CASSQRTSGTSGANVLTF
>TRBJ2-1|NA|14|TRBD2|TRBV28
CASRWGTSHGEQFF
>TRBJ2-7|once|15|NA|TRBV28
CASYSRGRGEDEQYF
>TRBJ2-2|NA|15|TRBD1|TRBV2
CASKSGTENTGELFF
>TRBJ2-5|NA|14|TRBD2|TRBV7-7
CASSLAAGEETQYF
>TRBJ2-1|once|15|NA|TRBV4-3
CASSRDRGGVNEQFF
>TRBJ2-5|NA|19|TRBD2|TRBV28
CASSPIQAGGPFPQETQYF
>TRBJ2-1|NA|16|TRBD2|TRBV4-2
CASSREGLAGGNEQFF
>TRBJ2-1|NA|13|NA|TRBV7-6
CASSSGEINEQFF
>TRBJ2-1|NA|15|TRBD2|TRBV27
CASSLSILAFNEQFF